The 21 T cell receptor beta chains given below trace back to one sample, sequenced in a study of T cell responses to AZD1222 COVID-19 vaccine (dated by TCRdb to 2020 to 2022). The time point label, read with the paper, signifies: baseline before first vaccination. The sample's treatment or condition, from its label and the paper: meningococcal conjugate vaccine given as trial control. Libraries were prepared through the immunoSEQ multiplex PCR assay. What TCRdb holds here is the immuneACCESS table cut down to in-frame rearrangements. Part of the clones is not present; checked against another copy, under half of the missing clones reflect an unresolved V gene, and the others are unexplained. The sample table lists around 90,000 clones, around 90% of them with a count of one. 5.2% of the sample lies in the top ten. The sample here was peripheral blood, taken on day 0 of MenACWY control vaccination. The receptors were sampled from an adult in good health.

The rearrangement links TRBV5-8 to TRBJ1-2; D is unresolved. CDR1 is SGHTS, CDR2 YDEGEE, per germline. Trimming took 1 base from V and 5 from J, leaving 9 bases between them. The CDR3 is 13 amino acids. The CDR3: CASSLYAGYGYTF. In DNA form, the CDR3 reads TGTGCCAGCAGCTTGTATGCAGGTTATGGCTACACCTTC.

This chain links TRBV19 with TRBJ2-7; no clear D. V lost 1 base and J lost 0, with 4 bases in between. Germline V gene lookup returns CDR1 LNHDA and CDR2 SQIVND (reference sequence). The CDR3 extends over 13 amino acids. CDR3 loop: CASSIVPSYEQYF. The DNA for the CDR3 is TGTGCCAGTAGTATAGTTCCCTCCTACGAGCAGTACTTC.

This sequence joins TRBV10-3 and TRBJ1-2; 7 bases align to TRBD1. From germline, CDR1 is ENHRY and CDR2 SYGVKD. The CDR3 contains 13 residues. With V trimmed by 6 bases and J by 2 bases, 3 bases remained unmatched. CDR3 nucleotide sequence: TGTGCCATCAGGGGGGGACAGAACTATGGCTACACCTTC. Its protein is CAIRGGQNYGYTF.

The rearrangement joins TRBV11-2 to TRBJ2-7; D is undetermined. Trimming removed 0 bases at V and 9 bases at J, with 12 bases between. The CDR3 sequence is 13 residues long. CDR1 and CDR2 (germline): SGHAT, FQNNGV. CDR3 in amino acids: CASSLDRSHGQYF. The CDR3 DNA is TGTGCCAGCAGCTTAGATCGCAGCCATGGGCAGTACTTC.

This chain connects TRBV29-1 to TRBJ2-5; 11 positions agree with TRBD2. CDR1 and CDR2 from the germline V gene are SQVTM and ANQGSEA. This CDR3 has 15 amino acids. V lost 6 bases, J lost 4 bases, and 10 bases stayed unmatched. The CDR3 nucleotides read TGCAGCGTCCCTACTCCCGGACTAGCGGGAGAGACCCAGTACTTC. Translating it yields CSVPTPGLAGETQYF.

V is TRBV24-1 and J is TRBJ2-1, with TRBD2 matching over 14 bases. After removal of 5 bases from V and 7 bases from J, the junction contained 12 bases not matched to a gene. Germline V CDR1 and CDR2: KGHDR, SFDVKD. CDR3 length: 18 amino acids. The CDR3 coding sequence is TGTGCCACCAGTGCCAATGGACTAGCGGGAGGCGTAAGGAATGAGCAGTTCTTC. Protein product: CATSANGLAGGVRNEQFF.

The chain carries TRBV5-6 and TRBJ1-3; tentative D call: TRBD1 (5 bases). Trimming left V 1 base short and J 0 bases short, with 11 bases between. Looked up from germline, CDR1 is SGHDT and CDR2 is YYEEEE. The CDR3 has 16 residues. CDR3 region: CASSLPGLDSGNTIYF. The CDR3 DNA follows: TGTGCCAGCAGCTTGCCGGGACTGGACTCTGGAAACACCATATATTTT.

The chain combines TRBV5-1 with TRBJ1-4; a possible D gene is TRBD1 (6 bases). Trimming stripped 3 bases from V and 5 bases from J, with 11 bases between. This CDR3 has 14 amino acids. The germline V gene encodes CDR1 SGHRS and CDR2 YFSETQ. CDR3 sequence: CASSSGVENEKLFF. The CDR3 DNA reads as TGCGCCAGCAGCTCAGGGGTTGAGAATGAAAAACTGTTTTTT.

The CDR3 region is CATEIAGESYNEQFF. CDR3 in DNA: TGTGCCACCGAAATAGCGGGGGAATCCTACAATGAGCAGTTCTTC. V gene TRBV28 combines with J gene TRBJ2-1; 9 nucleotides line up with TRBD2. From germline, CDR1 is MDHEN and CDR2 SYDVKM. V lost 10 bases to trimming and J lost 1 base; unmatched junction nucleotides: 8. This CDR3 region has 15 residues.

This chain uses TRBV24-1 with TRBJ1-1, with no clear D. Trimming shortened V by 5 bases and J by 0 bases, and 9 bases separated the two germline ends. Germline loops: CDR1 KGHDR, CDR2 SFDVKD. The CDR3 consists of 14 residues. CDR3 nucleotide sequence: TGTGCCACCAGTGTCGGCGAGATGAACACTGAAGCTTTCTTT. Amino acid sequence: CATSVGEMNTEAFF.

The CDR3 sequence is CASSLGGTEFEEQYF. The CDR3 DNA follows: TGTGCCAGCAGCTTAGGCGGGACCGAGTTTGAAGAGCAGTACTTC. The chain has TRBV7-2 and TRBJ2-7; possible D gene TRBD2, 6 bases. V was trimmed by 1 base and J by 7 bases, leaving 17 bases between them. The germline V gene encodes CDR1 SGHTA and CDR2 FQGNSA. This CDR3 has 15 amino acids. Combining the CDR3 with reference TRBV7-2 and TRBJ2-7 gives the whole variable domain GAGVSQSPSNKVTEKGKDVELRCDPISGHTALYWYRQSLGQGLEFLIYFQGNSAPDKSGLPSDRFSAERTGGSVSTLTIQRTQQEDSAVYLCASSLGGTEFEEQYFGPGTRLTVT.

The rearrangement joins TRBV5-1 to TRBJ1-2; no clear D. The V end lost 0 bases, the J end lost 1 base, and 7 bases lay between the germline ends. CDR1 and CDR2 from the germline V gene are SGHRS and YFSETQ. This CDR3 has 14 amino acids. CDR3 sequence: CASSLDGDNYGYTF. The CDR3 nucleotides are TGCGCCAGCAGCTTGGATGGGGATAACTATGGCTACACCTTC.

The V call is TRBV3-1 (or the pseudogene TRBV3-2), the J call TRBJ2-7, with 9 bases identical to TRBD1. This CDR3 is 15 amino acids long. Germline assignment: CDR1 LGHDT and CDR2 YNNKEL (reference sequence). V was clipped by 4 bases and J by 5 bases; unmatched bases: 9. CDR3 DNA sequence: TGTGCCAGCAGCCCTAACACCGGGACAGGGCACGAGCAGTACTTC. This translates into CASSPNTGTGHEQYF.

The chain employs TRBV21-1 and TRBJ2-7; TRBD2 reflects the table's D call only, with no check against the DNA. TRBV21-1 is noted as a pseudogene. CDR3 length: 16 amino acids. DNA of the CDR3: TGTGCCAGCAGCAAAGTGGGGACTAGCGGGAGCATCGAGCAGTACTTC. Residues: CASSKVGTSGSIEQYF.

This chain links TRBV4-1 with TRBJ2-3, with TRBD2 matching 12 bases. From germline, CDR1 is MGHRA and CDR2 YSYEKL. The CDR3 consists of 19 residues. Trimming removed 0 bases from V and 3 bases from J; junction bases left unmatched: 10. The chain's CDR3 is CASSQDLAGGPGSTDTQYF. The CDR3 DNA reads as TGCGCCAGCAGCCAAGATCTAGCGGGGGGGCCTGGTTCGACAGATACGCAGTATTTT.

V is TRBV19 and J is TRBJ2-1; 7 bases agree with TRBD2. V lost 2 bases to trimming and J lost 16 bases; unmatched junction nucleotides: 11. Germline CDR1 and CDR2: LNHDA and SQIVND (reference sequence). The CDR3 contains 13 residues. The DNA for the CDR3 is TGTGCCAGTAGTATAAGAGGGAGGGAGCGGGAATTCTTC. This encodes CASSIRGREREFF.

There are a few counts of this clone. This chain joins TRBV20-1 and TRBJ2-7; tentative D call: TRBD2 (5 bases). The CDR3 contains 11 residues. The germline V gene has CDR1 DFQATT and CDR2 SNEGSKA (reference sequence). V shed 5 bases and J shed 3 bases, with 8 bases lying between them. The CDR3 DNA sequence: TGCAGTGCTCTCCGGGACTACGAGCAGTACTTC. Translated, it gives CSALRDYEQYF.

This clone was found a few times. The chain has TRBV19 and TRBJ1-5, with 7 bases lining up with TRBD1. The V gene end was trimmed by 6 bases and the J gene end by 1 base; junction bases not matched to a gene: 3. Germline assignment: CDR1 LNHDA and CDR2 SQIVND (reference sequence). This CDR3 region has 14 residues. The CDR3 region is CASSPGGSNQPQHF. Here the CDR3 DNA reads TGTGCCAGTAGCCCAGGGGGAAGCAATCAGCCCCAGCATTTT. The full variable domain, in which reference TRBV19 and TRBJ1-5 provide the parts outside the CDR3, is DGGITQSPKYLFRKEGQNVTLSCEQNLNHDAMYWYRQDPGQGLRLIYYSQIVNDFQKGDIAEGYSVSREKKESFPLTVTSAQKNPTAFYLCASSPGGSNQPQHFGDGTRLSIL.

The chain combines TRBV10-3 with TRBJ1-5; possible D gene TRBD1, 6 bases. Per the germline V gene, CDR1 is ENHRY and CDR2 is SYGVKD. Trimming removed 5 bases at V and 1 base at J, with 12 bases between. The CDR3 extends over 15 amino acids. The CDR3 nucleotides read TGTGCCATCAGTCCGACAGGCGAAAGCAATCAGCCCCAGCATTTT. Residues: CAISPTGESNQPQHF.

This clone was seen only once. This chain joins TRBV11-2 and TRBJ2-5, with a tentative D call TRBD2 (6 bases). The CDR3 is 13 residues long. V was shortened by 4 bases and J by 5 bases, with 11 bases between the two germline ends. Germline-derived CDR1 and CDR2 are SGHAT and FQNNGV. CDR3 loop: CASSSGEVETQYF. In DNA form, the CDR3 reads TGTGCCAGCAGCTCGGGAGAGGTGGAGACCCAGTACTTC.

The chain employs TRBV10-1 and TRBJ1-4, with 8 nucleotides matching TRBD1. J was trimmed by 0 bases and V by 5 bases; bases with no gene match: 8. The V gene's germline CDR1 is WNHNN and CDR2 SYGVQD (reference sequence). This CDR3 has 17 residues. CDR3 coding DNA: TGCGCCAGCAGTTTACAGGGGGTGATGCCAACTAATGAAAAACTGTTTTTT. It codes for CASSLQGVMPTNEKLFF.